These 12 T cell receptor beta chains were all obtained from the same sample, sequenced in a study of technical replicates of blood from several donors. TCRdb's table, derived via immunoSEQ multiplex PCR, lists solely in-frame clones and lacks some. Of tens of thousands of clones detected, about 86% appear once; the ten largest clones hold around 4.8%. Sequencing was carried out using PBMCs. The source of these receptors is a human donor in good health. Some clones in this sample may be carry-over from other donors' samples.

V is TRBV6-5 and J is TRBJ1-4; D call uncertain. The CDR3 runs 14 residues. The germline V gene has CDR1 MNHEY and CDR2 SVGAGI. Trimming left V 0 bases short and J 5 bases short, with 7 bases between. The CDR3 coding sequence is TGTGCCAGCAGTTACTCGAGAGGGAATGAAAAACTGTTTTTT. It codes for CASSYSRGNEKLFF.

V gene TRBV4-1 combines with J gene TRBJ2-5; D perhaps matches TRBD1 (5 bases). V was shortened by 4 bases and J by 5 bases, with 14 bases between the two germline ends. The CDR3 covers 14 residues. Germline V lookup: CDR1 MGHRA, CDR2 YSYEKL. The CDR3, as DNA: TGCGCCAGCAGCCGGGTGGGGCTGAGGGAGACCCAGTACTTC. This sequence encodes CASSRVGLRETQYF.

The V call is TRBV11-2, the J call TRBJ2-7, with D maybe TRBD1 (6 bases). Trimming shortened V by 5 bases and J by 6 bases, and 8 bases separated the two germline ends. The CDR3 totals 11 residues. Germline loops: CDR1 SGHAT, CDR2 FQNNGV. The CDR3 here is CASSQGLEQYF. In DNA form, the CDR3 reads TGTGCCAGCAGCCAGGGGCTCGAGCAGTACTTC.

The chain uses TRBV13 and TRBJ2-7; 10 positions match TRBD2. Trimming cost V 3 bases and J 3 bases; bases outside gene matches: 23. The CDR3 extends over 21 amino acids. The germline CDR1 and CDR2 sequences are PRHDT and FYEKMQ (reference sequence). The CDR3: CASSFSLGFLAGAGEDYEQYF. In DNA form, the CDR3 reads TGTGCCAGCAGCTTCTCCTTGGGCTTCCTAGCGGGAGCGGGGGAGGACTACGAGCAGTACTTC.

In its sample, this clone was seen once. The junction does not match germline at one end; this may be a read error. The V and J genes are TRBV27 and TRBJ2-5; D is possibly TRBD2 (5 bases). The CDR3 sequence is 9 residues long. Germline lookup yields CDR1 MNHEY and CDR2 SMNVEV (reference sequence). Here the CDR3 reads CASTQGGNF. The CDR3, as DNA: TGTGCCAGCACCCAAGGAGGAAACTTC.

V and J are TRBV9 and TRBJ2-7, with D tentatively TRBD2 (6 bases). V lost 4 bases to trimming and J lost 5 bases, with 22 bases between them. Per the germline V gene, CDR1 is SGDLS and CDR2 is YYNGEE. The CDR3 sequence is 16 residues long. CDR3 in DNA: TGTGCCAGCAGCTCCAGTGGGATTAGCGGCTATGACGAGCAGTACTTC. Residues: CASSSSGISGYDEQYF.

This chain links TRBV5-1 with TRBJ2-3; 11 bases agree with TRBD2. V was pared by 4 bases and J by 9 bases, with 10 bases of the junction left unmatched. CDR3 length: 15 amino acids. Germline values: CDR1 SGHRS, CDR2 YFSETQ. Here the CDR3 reads CASSGGLAEPKTQYF. DNA of the CDR3: TGCGCCAGCAGCGGGGGACTAGCGGAGCCCAAGACGCAGTATTTT.

The gene calls are TRBV6-5 and TRBJ1-2; a possible D gene is TRBD1 (5 bases). The CDR3 length is 15 residues. The germline V and J ends were trimmed by 7 bases and 2 bases, with 17 bases remaining between them. CDR1 is MNHEY and CDR2 is SVGAGI in the germline V gene. The CDR3 DNA follows: TGTGCCAGCACAAGAGACAGTTCCGCCAACTATGGCTACACCTTC. Translation: CASTRDSSANYGYTF.

This clone appeared once. V is TRBV29-1 and J is TRBJ2-2; D gene unclear. V was trimmed by 1 base and J by 5 bases, leaving 8 bases between them. Per germline, CDR1 SQVTM and CDR2 ANQGSEA. The CDR3 sequence is 13 residues long. The CDR3 spells CSVEGLRTGELFF. The CDR3, as DNA: TGCAGCGTTGAAGGTTTGAGGACCGGGGAGCTGTTTTTT.

The chain carries TRBV6-1 and TRBJ1-4; D possibly corresponds to TRBD1 (5 bases). The CDR3 totals 14 residues. Germline lookup yields CDR1 MNHNS and CDR2 SASEGT. Trimming shortened V by 5 bases and J by 4 bases, and 11 bases separated the two germline ends. Written as DNA, the CDR3 is TGTGCCAGCAGTACCCCCCAGGGTAATGAAAAACTGTTTTTT. This sequence encodes CASSTPQGNEKLFF.

This chain uses TRBV2 with TRBJ2-1, with 11 bases aligning to TRBD2. Germline trimming cut 7 bases from V and 2 bases from J; bases unmatched to any gene: 4. The CDR3 has 15 amino acids. Per germline, CDR1 SNHLY and CDR2 FYNNEI. The CDR3 DNA reads TGTGCCAGCATCGGGACTAGCGGACCCTACAATGAGCAGTTCTTC. Its protein product is CASIGTSGPYNEQFF.

This chain links TRBV5-4 with TRBJ1-4; 11 bases line up with TRBD1. The CDR3 covers 16 residues. With V trimmed by 2 bases and J by 6 bases, 6 bases remained unmatched. Germline V lookup: CDR1 SGHNT, CDR2 YYREEE (reference sequence). The CDR3 bases are TGTGCCAGCAGCTTAAGGGGACAGGGGGAACATGAAAAACTGTTTTTT. It encodes CASSLRGQGEHEKLFF.